This is a list of T cell receptor beta chains from one sample in a study of blood T cell repertoires in COVID-19. Sequenced by immunoSEQ multiplex PCR; TCRdb stores in-frame clones only, minus some. The table shows approximately 390,000 clones, with 85% to 90% occurring only once. Sequencing input: PBMCs or T cells enriched from blood (not recorded which). The receptor source for this set is a woman in her fifties or sixties who had recovered from COVID-19. CDR3s include the opening cysteine and the closing phenylalanine or tryptophan. D genes are given only for firm matches. The size field is filled for only some rows; it gives once, few, many or a size class.

clone size	D gene	J gene	CDR3 length	V gene	CDR3 DNA	CDR3 protein
NA	NA	TRBJ1-1	14	TRBV2	TGTGCCAGCAGTGAGGGCAGTCCGAACACTGAAGCTTTCTTT	CASSEGSPNTEAFF
NA	TRBD2	TRBJ2-3	16	TRBV5-5	TGTGCCAGCAGCATAAGCCTAGCGGGGGGCACAGATACGCAGTATTTT	CASSISLAGGTDTQYF
NA	TRBD1	TRBJ1-2	15	TRBV27	TGTGCCAGCAGCCTCTCCGGCGGGACAGGGGGTGGCTACACCTTC	CASSLSGGTGGGYTF
NA	NA	TRBJ2-5	14	TRBV4-1	TGCGCCAGCAGCCTCGGACAGTACCAAGAGACCCAGTACTTC	CASSLGQYQETQYF
NA	TRBD1	TRBJ2-7	14	TRBV16	TGTGCCAGCAGCGGGGACAGCCCACCCTACGAGCAGTACTTC	CASSGDSPPYEQYF
NA	TRBD1	TRBJ2-2	16	TRBV11-3	TGTGCCAGCAGCTACAGCGGGACAGGGCCCGCCGGGGAGCTGTTTTTT	CASSYSGTGPAGELFF
NA	TRBD1	TRBJ1-1	15	TRBV6-5	TGTGCCAGCAGTACTCAGATCTTGACAGGGGGTGAAGCTTTCTTT	CASSTQILTGGEAFF
NA	TRBD1	TRBJ2-7	16	TRBV27	TGTGCCAGCAGAAACAGGGGGCGCCCTGGGGCCTACGAGCAGTACTTC	CASRNRGRPGAYEQYF
NA	TRBD2	TRBJ2-5	18	TRBV5-1	TGCGCCAGCAGCCCTCCACTAGCGGGACCCCAGAGACAAGAGACCCAGTACTTC	CASSPPLAGPQRQETQYF
NA	NA	TRBJ1-3	14	TRBV5-1	TGCGCCAGCAGCTTGGCTAGCTCTGGAAACACCATATATTTT	CASSLASSGNTIYF
NA	TRBD2	TRBJ2-1	13	TRBV2	TGTGCCAGCGTGACTAGCGGGGGGTATGAGCAGTTCTTC	CASVTSGGYEQFF
NA	NA	TRBJ2-3	17	TRBV21-1	TGTGCCAGCAGCAAAGTCCGACAGGGAACCCGAGATACGGGGGAGTATTTT	CASSKVRQGTRDTGEYF
NA	TRBD1	TRBJ2-1	15	TRBV5-1	TGCGCCAGCAGCTTGGGGGACAGAGCCTACAATGAGCAGTTCTTC	CASSLGDRAYNEQFF
NA	NA	TRBJ1-3	15	TRBV4-1	TGCGCCAGCAGCCAAGAGGTAGCGGCTGGAAACACCATATATTTT	CASSQEVAAGNTIYF
NA	TRBD2	TRBJ2-2	14	TRBV5-8	TGTGCCAGCAGCCGACTAGCGGGGATCGGGGAGCTGTTTTTT	CASSRLAGIGELFF
NA	TRBD1	TRBJ1-3	16	TRBV5-1	TGCGCCAGCAGCTTGGGGGACAGGTCGGGTGGAAACACCATATATTTT	CASSLGDRSGGNTIYF
NA	TRBD1	TRBJ1-4	15	TRBV28	TGTGCCAGCAGTGGGACAGGGGGTCTTGGCGGAAAACTGTTTTTT	CASSGTGGLGGKLFF
NA	NA	TRBJ2-1	16	TRBV4-1	TGCGCCAGCAGCCAAGTGGAGATCCGGCGGTCCGATGAGCAGTTCTTC	CASSQVEIRRSDEQFF
NA	TRBD1	TRBJ2-3	16	TRBV20-1	TGCAGTGCTAGTACAACGGGACAGGGGATTCCAGATACGCAGTATTTT	CSASTTGQGIPDTQYF
NA	NA	TRBJ2-1	11	TRBV12-3/TRBV12-4	TGTGCCAGCAGTATGGGCCCGAGGGTGTTCTTC	CASSMGPRVFF
NA	TRBD1	TRBJ2-7	14	TRBV5-1	TGCGCCAGCAGCCCGCAGGGGGCATCCTACGAGCAGTACTTC	CASSPQGASYEQYF
NA	NA	TRBJ1-2	13	TRBV13	TGTGCCAGCAGCTTGGGCAGATCATATGGCTACACCTTC	CASSLGRSYGYTF
NA	TRBD1	TRBJ1-4	15	TRBV2	TGTGCCAGCACCGGACAGGGGCTTTCTAATGAAAAACTGTTTTTT	CASTGQGLSNEKLFF
NA	TRBD1	TRBJ1-4	14	TRBV12-5	TGTGCTAGTGGTACGGGACAGGGGTATGAAAAACTGTTTTTT	CASGTGQGYEKLFF
NA	NA	TRBJ1-1	15	TRBV21-1	TGTGCCAGCAGCAAGAGAACAGCCGGTATGTCTGAAGCTTTCTTT	CASSKRTAGMSEAFF
NA	TRBD2	TRBJ2-3	16	TRBV7-2	TGTGCCAGCAGCGGCACTGCGGGGGGGCTACCAGATACGCAGTATTTT	CASSGTAGGLPDTQYF
few	NA	TRBJ2-6	15	TRBV30	TGTGCCTGGATTCGCCAGGGTGGAGGGGCCAACGTCCTGACTTTC	CAWIRQGGGANVLTF
NA	TRBD1	TRBJ1-1	13	TRBV11-3	TGTGCCAGCAGCTTCGACAGGGAAAATGAAGCTTTCTTT	CASSFDRENEAFF
NA	NA	TRBJ1-2	15	TRBV19	TGTGCCAGTAGTCTCATGGACAGAAGTAACTATGGCTACACCTTC	CASSLMDRSNYGYTF
NA	NA	TRBJ1-5	12	TRBV30	TGTGCCTGGAGCTCCACTTTTCAGCCCCAGCATTTT	CAWSSTFQPQHF
NA	NA	TRBJ1-3	15	TRBV6-2/TRBV6-3	TGTGCCAGCAGTTACCTACAGATTTCTGGAAACACCATATATTTT	CASSYLQISGNTIYF
NA	TRBD1	TRBJ1-4	13	TRBV5-4	TGTGCCAGCAGCTCAGGGGGTGGAGGAAAACTGTTTTTT	CASSSGGGGKLFF
NA	TRBD1	TRBJ1-2	16	TRBV19	TGTGCCAGTAGTATCGCGGGACAGGGGGCAAACTATGGCTACACCTTC	CASSIAGQGANYGYTF
NA	NA	TRBJ1-4	19	TRBV18	TGTGCCAGCTCACCAAAGGACCGGGGGCCGGGGGGCCTCGGGGAAAAACTGTTTTTT	CASSPKDRGPGGLGEKLFF
NA	TRBD1	TRBJ1-2	13	TRBV29-1	TGCAGCGCCGGCGGTACAGGGGAGTATGGCTACACCTTC	CSAGGTGEYGYTF
NA	NA	TRBJ1-1	15	TRBV19	TGTGCCAGTAGTTGGTCCGGACATTCTGGCACTGAAGCTTTCTTT	CASSWSGHSGTEAFF
NA	TRBD2	TRBJ2-1	15	TRBV12-5	TGTGCTAGTGGAAGCGGACTAGCGGGGGCTCGTGAGCAGTTCTTC	CASGSGLAGAREQFF
few	NA	TRBJ1-1	14	TRBV11-2	TGTGCCAGCAGCCGGACGGCGGGGAACACTGAAGCTTTCTTT	CASSRTAGNTEAFF
few	TRBD1	TRBJ1-5	15	TRBV3-1/TRBV3-2	TGTGCCAGCAGCCAGGGTCAGGGGGGCAATCAGCCCCAGCATTTT	CASSQGQGGNQPQHF
NA	NA	TRBJ1-6	15	TRBV6-5	TGTGCCAGCAGCAGAACAGGGATCGATAATTCACCCCTCCACTTT	CASSRTGIDNSPLHF
NA	NA	TRBJ1-4	15	TRBV15	TGTGCCACCAGCAGAGGCGGGGGCGAGGGTGAAAAACTGTTTTTT	CATSRGGGEGEKLFF
NA	NA	TRBJ1-1	13	TRBV7-9	TGTGCCAGCAGCCCCCCGGGCGGACAGAGCGCTTTCTTT	CASSPPGGQSAFF
NA	NA	TRBJ1-1	14	TRBV28	TGTGCCAGCAGCCCGACTATTGGGAACACTGAAGCTTTCTTT	CASSPTIGNTEAFF
NA	TRBD1	TRBJ1-5	12	TRBV19	TGTGCCAGTTCACAGGGGTATCAGCCCCAGCATTTT	CASSQGYQPQHF
NA	TRBD2	TRBJ2-1	16	TRBV7-9	TGTGCCAGCAGCTTATCTAGCGGGGGATCCTACAATGAGCAGTTCTTC	CASSLSSGGSYNEQFF
NA	TRBD1	TRBJ1-2	16	TRBV27	TGTGCCAGCAAAAGTTTTGGGACAGGGGGCGTTGGTGGCTACACCTTC	CASKSFGTGGVGGYTF
NA	NA	TRBJ1-2	12	TRBV30	TGTGCCTGGGTTCAGGGTTCAGGGGGCTACACCTTC	CAWVQGSGGYTF
NA	NA	TRBJ1-2	12	TRBV3-1/TRBV3-2	TGTGCCAGCAGCCAGAGGGACTATGGCTACACCTTC	CASSQRDYGYTF
NA	NA	TRBJ1-2	15	TRBV7-9	TGTGCCAGCTACCGACAAGGGGGGGGTAACTATGGCTACACCTTC	CASYRQGGGNYGYTF